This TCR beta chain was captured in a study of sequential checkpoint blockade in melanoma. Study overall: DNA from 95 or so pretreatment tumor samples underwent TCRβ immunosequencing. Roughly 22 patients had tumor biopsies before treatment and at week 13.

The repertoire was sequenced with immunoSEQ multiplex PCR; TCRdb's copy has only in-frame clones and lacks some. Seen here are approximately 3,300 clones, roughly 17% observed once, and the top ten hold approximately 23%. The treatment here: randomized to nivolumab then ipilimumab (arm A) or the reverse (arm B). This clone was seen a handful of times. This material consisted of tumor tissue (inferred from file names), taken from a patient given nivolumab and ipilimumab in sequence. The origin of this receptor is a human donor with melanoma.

This CDR3 reads CAWRAPWGQEGGKLFF. Written as DNA, the CDR3 is TGTGCCTGGAGGGCTCCCTGGGGCCAAGAGGGTGGAAAACTGTTTTTT. The chain joins TRBV30 to TRBJ1-4, with a tentative D call TRBD1 (5 bases). The CDR3 sequence is 16 residues long. Germline CDR1 reads GTSNPN; CDR2 reads SVGIG (reference sequence). Trimming left V 3 bases short and J 10 bases short, with 24 bases between.